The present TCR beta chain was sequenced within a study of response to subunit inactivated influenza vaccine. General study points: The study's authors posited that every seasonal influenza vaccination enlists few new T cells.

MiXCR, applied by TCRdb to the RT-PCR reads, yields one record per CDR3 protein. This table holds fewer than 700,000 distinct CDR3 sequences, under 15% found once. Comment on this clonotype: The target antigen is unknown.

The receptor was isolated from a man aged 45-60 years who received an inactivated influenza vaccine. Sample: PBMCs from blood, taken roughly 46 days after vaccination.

The CDR3 loop reads CSAGQGAEVYTEAFF. As DNA, the CDR3 is TGCAGTGCTGGCCAGGGGGCCGAGGTGTACACTGAAGCTTTCTTT. The rearrangement uses TRBV20-1 and TRBJ1-1; 8 bases align to TRBD1. CDR1 is DFQATT and CDR2 is SNEGSKA in the germline V gene (reference sequence). V shed 5 bases, J shed 3 bases, and the junction held 11 bases outside the gene matches. This CDR3 is built from 15 residues.